Included here is one T cell receptor (beta chain) sequence, with context. Method: immunoSEQ multiplex PCR; TCRdb's copy keeps in-frame clones and lacks some. The table includes over 45,000 clones, approximately 71% detected once. This specimen comes from a study of T cell clones after liver transplantation. Study details: Post-transplant blood was tracked for graft-donor-reactive T cell clones identified in a pre-transplant mixed lymphocyte reaction.

Looked up from germline, CDR1 is MGHRA and CDR2 is YSYEKL. This CDR3 has 13 amino acids. V was shortened by 3 bases and J by 5 bases, with 8 bases between the two germline ends. The starting material was CD4+ T cells from blood, obtained around 54 months after liver transplant. The chain joins TRBV4-1 to TRBJ1-5, with a possible D match to TRBD1 (6 bases). This TCR was sampled from a human patient who received a liver transplant. Some T cells may possibly be graft donor cells. This chain's CDR3 is CASSQYRDQPQHF. For the CDR3, the DNA is TGCGCCAGCAGCCAGTACAGGGATCAGCCCCAGCATTTT.